This T cell receptor (beta chain) emerged from a study of OX40 agonist ivuxolimab in advanced cancers. The CDR3 runs 15 residues. Germline loops: CDR1 GTSNPN, CDR2 SVGIG (reference sequence). Trimming at V came to 3 bases and at J to 7 bases, leaving 12 bases not matched to a gene. Assay: immunoSEQ multiplex PCR; the TCRdb copy retains only in-frame clones and omits some. Here the sample spans about 24,000 clones, 78% being singletons. The sequence was collected from an adult with an advanced solid tumor such as melanoma, head and neck, liver or kidney cancer. The chain joins TRBV30 to TRBJ1-5, with TRBD1 identical over 7 bases. Source: CD4+ or CD8+ T cells sorted from blood, taken in a trial of the OX40 agonist ivuxolimab. CDR3 DNA: TGTGCCTGGAGGCCGTCGGACAGGTCCCAACAGCCCCAGCATTTT. Its protein product is CAWRPSDRSQQPQHF.